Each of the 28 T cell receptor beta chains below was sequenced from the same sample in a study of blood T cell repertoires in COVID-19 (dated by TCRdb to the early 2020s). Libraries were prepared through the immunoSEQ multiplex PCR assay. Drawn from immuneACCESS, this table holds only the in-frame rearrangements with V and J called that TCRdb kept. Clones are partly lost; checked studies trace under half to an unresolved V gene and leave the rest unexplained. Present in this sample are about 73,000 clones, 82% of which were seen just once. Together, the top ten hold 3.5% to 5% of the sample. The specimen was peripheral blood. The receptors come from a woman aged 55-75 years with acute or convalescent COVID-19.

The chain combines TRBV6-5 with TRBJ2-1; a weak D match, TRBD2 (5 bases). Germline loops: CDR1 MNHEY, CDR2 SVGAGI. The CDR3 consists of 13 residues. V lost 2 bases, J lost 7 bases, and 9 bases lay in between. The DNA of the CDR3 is TGTGCCAGCAGTTACGATCGGGGAAATGAGCAGTTCTTC. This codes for CASSYDRGNEQFF.

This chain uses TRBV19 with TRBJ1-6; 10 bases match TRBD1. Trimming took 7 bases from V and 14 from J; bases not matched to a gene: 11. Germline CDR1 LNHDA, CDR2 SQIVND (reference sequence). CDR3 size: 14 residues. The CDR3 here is CASNTGTGVAALHF. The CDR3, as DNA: TGTGCCAGTAACACCGGGACAGGGGTAGCAGCCCTCCACTTT.

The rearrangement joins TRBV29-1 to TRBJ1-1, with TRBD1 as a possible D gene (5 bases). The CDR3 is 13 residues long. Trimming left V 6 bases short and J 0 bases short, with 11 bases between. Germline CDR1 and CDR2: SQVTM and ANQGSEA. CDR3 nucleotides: TGCAGCGTAACAGGTCTTCTGAACACTGAAGCTTTCTTT. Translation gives CSVTGLLNTEAFF.

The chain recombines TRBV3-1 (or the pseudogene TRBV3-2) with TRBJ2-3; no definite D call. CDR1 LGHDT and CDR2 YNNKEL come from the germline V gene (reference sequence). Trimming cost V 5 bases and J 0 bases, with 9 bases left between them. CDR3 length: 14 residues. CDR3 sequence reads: CASSFTRSTDTQYF. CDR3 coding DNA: TGTGCCAGCAGCTTCACGCGGAGCACAGATACGCAGTATTTT.

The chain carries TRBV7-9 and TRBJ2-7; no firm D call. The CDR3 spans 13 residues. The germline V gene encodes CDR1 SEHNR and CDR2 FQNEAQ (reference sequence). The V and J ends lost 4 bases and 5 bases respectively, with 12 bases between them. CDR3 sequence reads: CASSYGEVNEQYF. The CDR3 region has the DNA TGTGCCAGCAGCTACGGTGAGGTTAACGAGCAGTACTTC.

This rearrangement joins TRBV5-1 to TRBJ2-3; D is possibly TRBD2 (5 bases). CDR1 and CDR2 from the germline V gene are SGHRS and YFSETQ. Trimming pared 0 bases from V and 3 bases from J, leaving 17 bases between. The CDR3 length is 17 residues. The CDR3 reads CASSLALRRVGTDTQYF. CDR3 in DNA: TGCGCCAGCAGCTTGGCGCTCAGGCGGGTTGGGACAGATACGCAGTATTTT.

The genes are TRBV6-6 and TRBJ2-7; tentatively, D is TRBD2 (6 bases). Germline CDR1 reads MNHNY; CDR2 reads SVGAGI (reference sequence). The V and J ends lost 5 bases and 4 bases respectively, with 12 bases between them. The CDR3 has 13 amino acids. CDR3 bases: TGTGCCAGCAGTCCCCGGAGGGTATACGAGCAGTACTTC. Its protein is CASSPRRVYEQYF.

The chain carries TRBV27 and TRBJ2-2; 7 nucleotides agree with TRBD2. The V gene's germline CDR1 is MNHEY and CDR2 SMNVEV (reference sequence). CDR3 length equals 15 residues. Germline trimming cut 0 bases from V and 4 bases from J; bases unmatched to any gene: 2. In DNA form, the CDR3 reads TGTGCCAGCAGTTTATCGGGGACTACCACCGGGGAGCTGTTTTTT. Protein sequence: CASSLSGTTTGELFF.

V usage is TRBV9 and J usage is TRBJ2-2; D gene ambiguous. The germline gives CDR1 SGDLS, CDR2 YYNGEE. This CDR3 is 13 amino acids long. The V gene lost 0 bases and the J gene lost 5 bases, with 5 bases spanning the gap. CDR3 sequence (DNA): TGTGCCAGCAGCGTAGTTGAGACCGGGGAGCTGTTTTTT. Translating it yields CASSVVETGELFF.

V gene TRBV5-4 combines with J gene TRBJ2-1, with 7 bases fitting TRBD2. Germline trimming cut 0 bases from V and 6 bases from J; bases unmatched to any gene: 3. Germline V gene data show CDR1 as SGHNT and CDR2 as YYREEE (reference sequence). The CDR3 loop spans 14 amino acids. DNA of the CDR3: TGTGCCAGCAGCTTGGCGGGGGGTATCAATGAGCAGTTCTTC. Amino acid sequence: CASSLAGGINEQFF.

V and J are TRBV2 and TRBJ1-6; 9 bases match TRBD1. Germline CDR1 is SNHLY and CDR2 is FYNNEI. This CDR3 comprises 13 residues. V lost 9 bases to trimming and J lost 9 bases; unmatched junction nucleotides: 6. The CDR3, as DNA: TGTGCCAGGACGGGACAGGGAGTTTCACCCCTCCACTTT. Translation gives CARTGQGVSPLHF.

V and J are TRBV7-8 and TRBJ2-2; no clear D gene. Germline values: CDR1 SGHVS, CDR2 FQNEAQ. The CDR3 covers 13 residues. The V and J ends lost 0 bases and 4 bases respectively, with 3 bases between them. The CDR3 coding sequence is TGTGCCAGCAGCTTAGCCAGCACCGGGGAGCTGTTTTTT. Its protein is CASSLASTGELFF.

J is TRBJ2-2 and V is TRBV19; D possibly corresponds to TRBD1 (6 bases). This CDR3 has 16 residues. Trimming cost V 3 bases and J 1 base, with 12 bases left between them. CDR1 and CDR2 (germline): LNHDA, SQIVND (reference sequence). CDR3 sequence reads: CASSISAGVNTGELFF. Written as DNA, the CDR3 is TGTGCCAGTAGTATTTCTGCAGGGGTGAACACCGGGGAGCTGTTTTTT.

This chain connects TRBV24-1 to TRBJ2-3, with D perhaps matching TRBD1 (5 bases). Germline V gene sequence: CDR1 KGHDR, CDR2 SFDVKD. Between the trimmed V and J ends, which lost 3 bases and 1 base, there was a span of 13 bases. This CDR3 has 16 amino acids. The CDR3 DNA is TGTGCCACCAGTGATGGGGCGGCACCACGCACAGATACGCAGTATTTT. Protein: CATSDGAAPRTDTQYF.

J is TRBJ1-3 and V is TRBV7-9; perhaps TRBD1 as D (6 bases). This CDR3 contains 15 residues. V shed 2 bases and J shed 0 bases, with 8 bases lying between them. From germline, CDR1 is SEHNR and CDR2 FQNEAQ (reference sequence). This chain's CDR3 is CASSLQGTSGNTIYF. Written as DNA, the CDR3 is TGTGCCAGCAGCTTACAGGGGACCTCTGGAAACACCATATATTTT.

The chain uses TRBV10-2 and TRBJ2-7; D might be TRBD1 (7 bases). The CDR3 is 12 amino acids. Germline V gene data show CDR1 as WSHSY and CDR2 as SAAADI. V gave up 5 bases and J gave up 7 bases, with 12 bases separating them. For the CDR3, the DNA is TGCGCCAGCAGTTACAGGGGAGGAGAGCAGTACTTC. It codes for CASSYRGGEQYF.

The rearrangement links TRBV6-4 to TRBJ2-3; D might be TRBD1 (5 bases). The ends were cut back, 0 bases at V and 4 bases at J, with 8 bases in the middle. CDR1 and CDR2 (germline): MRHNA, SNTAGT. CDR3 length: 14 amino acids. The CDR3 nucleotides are TGTGCCAGCAGTGACTCAGGCAGGGCAGATACGCAGTATTTT. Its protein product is CASSDSGRADTQYF.

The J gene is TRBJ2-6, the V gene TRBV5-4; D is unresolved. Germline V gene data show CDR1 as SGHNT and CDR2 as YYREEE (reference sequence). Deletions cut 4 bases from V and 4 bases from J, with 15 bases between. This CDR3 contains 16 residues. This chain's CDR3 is CASSQRYELGANVLTF. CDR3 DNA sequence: TGTGCCAGCAGCCAACGGTACGAGTTAGGGGCCAACGTCCTGACTTTC.

The CDR3 nucleotides are TGTGCCAGTAGTATCGAATTGTCACTCCGGAACACTGAAGCTTTCTTT. Encoded protein: CASSIELSLRNTEAFF. The chain carries TRBV19 and TRBJ1-1; D uncertain. The CDR3 loop spans 16 amino acids. V was clipped by 3 bases and J by 1 base, with 15 bases between them. Germline V gene sequence: CDR1 LNHDA, CDR2 SQIVND (reference sequence).

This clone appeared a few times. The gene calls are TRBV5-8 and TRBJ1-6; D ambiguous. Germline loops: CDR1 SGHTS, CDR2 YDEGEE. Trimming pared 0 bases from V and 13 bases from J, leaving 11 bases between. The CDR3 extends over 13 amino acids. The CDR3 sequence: CASSLAHLRPLHF. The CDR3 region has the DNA TGTGCCAGCAGCTTGGCCCATCTCCGGCCCCTCCACTTT. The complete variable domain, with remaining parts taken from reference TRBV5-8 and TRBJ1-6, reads EAGVTQSPTHLIKTRGQQATLRCSPISGHTSVYWYQQALGLGLQFLLWYDEGEERNRGNFPPRFSGRQFPNYSSELNVNALELEDSALYLCASSLAHLRPLHFGNGTRLTVT.

The CDR3 reads CASSQLDRGNTEAFF. CDR3 DNA sequence: TGTGCCAGCAGCCAATTGGACAGGGGTAACACTGAAGCTTTCTTT. The genes are TRBV4-2 and TRBJ1-1, with 9 bases that match TRBD1. The CDR3 has 15 residues. J was trimmed by 2 bases and V by 2 bases; bases with no gene match: 3. Germline lookup yields CDR1 LGHNA and CDR2 YNFKEQ.

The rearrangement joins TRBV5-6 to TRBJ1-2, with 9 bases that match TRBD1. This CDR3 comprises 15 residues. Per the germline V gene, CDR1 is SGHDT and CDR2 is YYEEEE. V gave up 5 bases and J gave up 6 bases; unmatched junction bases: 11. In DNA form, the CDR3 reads TGTGCCAGCAGGCGGGACCGACAGGGGGTGAATGGCTACACCTTC. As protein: CASRRDRQGVNGYTF.

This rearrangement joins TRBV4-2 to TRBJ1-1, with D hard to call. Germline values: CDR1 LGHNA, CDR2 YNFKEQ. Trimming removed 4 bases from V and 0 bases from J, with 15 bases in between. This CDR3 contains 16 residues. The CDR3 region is CASSREAVVMNTEAFF. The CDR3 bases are TGTGCCAGCAGCCGGGAGGCGGTCGTAATGAACACTGAAGCTTTCTTT.

CDR3 sequence reads: CASSIRQGEMNGYTF. CDR3 coding DNA: TGTGCCAGCTCGATCCGGCAGGGGGAAATGAATGGCTACACCTTC. J is TRBJ1-2 and V is TRBV4-2; 7 positions agree with TRBD1. There are 15 residues in the CDR3. The germline gives CDR1 LGHNA, CDR2 YNFKEQ. V lost 8 bases and J lost 6; bases outside the gene matches: 15.

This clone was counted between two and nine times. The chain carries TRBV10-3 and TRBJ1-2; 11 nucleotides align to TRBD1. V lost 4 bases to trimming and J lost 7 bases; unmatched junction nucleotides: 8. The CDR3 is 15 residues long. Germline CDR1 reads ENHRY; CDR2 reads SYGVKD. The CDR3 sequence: CAISAPDRGPSGYTF. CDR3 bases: TGTGCCATCAGTGCACCGGACAGGGGGCCCAGTGGCTACACCTTC.

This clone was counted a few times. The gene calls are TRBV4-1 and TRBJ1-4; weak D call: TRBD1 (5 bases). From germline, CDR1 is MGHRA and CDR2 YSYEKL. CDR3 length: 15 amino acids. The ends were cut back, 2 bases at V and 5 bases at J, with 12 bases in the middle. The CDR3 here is CASSQTGTSNEKLFF. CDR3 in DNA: TGCGCCAGCAGCCAAACCGGGACTTCAAATGAAAAACTGTTTTTT.

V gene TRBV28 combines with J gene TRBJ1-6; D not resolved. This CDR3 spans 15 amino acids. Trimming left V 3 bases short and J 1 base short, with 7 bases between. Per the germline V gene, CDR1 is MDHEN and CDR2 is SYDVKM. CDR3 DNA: TGTGCCAGCAGTTTTGGGAGGTCCTATAATTCACCCCTCCACTTT. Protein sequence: CASSFGRSYNSPLHF.

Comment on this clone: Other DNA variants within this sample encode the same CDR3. CDR3 sequence reads: CATSPGGYGYTF. The CDR3 DNA follows: TGTGCCACCAGCCCGGGGGGGTATGGCTACACCTTC. The gene calls are TRBV24-1 and TRBJ1-2; weak D call: TRBD1 (5 bases). This CDR3 is built from 12 residues. The V end was cut by 7 bases, the J end by 5 bases, with 10 bases between. Germline CDR1 is KGHDR and CDR2 is SFDVKD.